The clone carrying this T cell receptor (beta chain) was seen repeatedly, ten times or more. This record belongs to a study of T cells in Graves' hyperthyroidism and ophthalmopathy. There are 14 residues in the CDR3. The germline gives CDR1 MNHEY, CDR2 SVGAGI. The junction had 5 bases not matched to a gene; V was cut back by 2 bases and J by 4 bases. RNA transcripts gave rise to amplified TCR beta CDR3 regions. Primed by the HTBI set, a first-round RT-PCR was run on the TCR CDR3. MiXCR, applied by TCRdb to the multiplex PCR reads, yields one record per CDR3 protein. The sample lists under 300,000 distinct CDR3 sequences; around a quarter were seen once.

This TCR derives from a man aged 35 to 55 with Graves' hyperthyroidism that later progressed to Graves' ophthalmopathy. The sample taken for sequencing was blood. The chain uses TRBV6-5 and TRBJ2-7; 7 nucleotides match TRBD1. The DNA of the CDR3 is TGTGCCAGCAGTTACAAGACAGGGTGGTACGAGCAGTACTTC. Translating it yields CASSYKTGWYEQYF.